This TCR beta chain appears in the sequencing data of a study of cytomegalovirus exposure and HLA in healthy donors. Findings of the study overall: In an earlier analysis, productive rearrangement rates for most beta V segments clustered near 87% or 30%. Among TCR beta chains of equal frequency, HLA-associated ones were more clonally expanded in a later analysis. Follow-up analysis later connected one missense variant in DCLRE1C with trimming of TCR beta V- and J-genes. When a later analysis was performed, an Asian-associated ancestry cluster reportedly had fewer N-insertions than the roughly 640-donor mean.

As concerns this clone: Its target is unknown.

A multiplex PCR was run with 60 Vbeta primers and 13 Jbeta primers. Method: immunoSEQ multiplex PCR; TCRdb's copy keeps in-frame clones and lacks some. The sample yields under 200,000 clones, about 80% seen once. Germline CDR1 MDHEN, CDR2 SYDVKM. The J segment lost 16 bases and the V segment lost 2 bases, leaving 13 bases of the junction unmatched. The CDR3 has 14 residues. The clonotype originates from a man aged 35 to 55 in good health and CMV-seropositive. The sequencing input was PBMCs. The chain links TRBV28 to TRBJ1-3, with 8 bases lining up with TRBD1. CDR3 nucleotides: TGTGCCAGCAGTTTACGTCCCGGGACAGGTACGAGGTATTTT. It yields the protein CASSLRPGTGTRYF.